Sequencing of this T cell receptor beta chain was carried out in a study of blood T cell repertoires in COVID-19. Per germline, CDR1 LGHNA and CDR2 YNFKEQ. Unmatched junction bases numbered 1, after V lost 0 bases and J lost 3 bases. This CDR3 region has 15 residues. During active infection, Seattle patients enrolled and were then monitored through disease. Libraries were prepared by immunoSEQ multiplex PCR; TCRdb keeps only in-frame clonotypes and omits some of them. The repertoire holds roughly 41,000 clones, with around four fifths as singletons. This chain links TRBV4-2 with TRBJ1-2; 10 bases agree with TRBD1. This TCR derives from a man aged 55 to 70 with COVID-19, enrolled during active disease. The sequenced sample consisted of peripheral blood. CDR3 DNA: TGTGCCAGCAGCCAAGAGACAGGGGGCCACTATGGCTACACCTTC. It specifies CASSQETGGHYGYTF.